This T cell receptor (beta chain) comes out of a study of T cells in localized non-small cell lung cancer. Overall study results and limits: Among the top 100 tumor clones, a median about 60 appeared in adjacent lung. Uninvolved neighboring lung showed the greatest T cell clonality, exceeding tumor. Sequencing was limited to one tumor region, leaving the possibility of heterogeneity open.

Germline CDR1 is SGHVS and CDR2 is FQNEAQ. There are 16 residues in the CDR3. The J segment lost 5 bases and the V segment lost 4 bases, leaving 6 bases of the junction unmatched. Method: immunoSEQ multiplex PCR; TCRdb's copy keeps in-frame clones and lacks some. The table records 25,000 to 35,000 clones, more than 75% of them present only once. About this clone itself: Its target is unknown.

The sample here was peripheral blood, taken before any cancer treatment. The chain is built from TRBV7-8 and TRBJ1-5, with 12 bases that match TRBD1. This TCR was sampled from a female donor at least 60 years old with stage III squamous cell lung carcinoma. The DNA of the CDR3 is TGTGCCAGCAGCTCCGGGGGGACAGGGGGCGATCAGCCCCAGCATTTT. Residues: CASSSGGTGGDQPQHF. The variable domain in full, completed from reference TRBV7-8 and TRBJ1-5, reads GAGVSQSPRYKVAKRGQDVALRCDPISGHVSLFWYQQALGQGPEFLTYFQNEAQLDKSGLPSDRFFAERPEGSVSTLKIQRTQQEDSAVYLCASSSGGTGGDQPQHFGDGTRLSIL.